This T cell receptor beta chain was sequenced in a study of graft-versus-host responses after intestinal transplantation. The wider study: Transplant types were multivisceral, liver-intestinal, or isolated intestinal. Overall study findings and caveats: Marrow from the recipient contained GvH clones, some of which had appeared first in ileum or blood.

Germline CDR1 reads MNHNY; CDR2 reads SVGAGI (reference sequence). J gave up 2 bases and V 5 bases, and 5 bases lay outside the gene matches. This CDR3 has 14 residues. This clone appeared a single time. No antigen is known for it. The method was immunoSEQ multiplex PCR; TCRdb's version includes in-frame clones alone and lacks a portion of them. The sample records about 100,000 clones, roughly 87% being singletons. The chain employs TRBV6-6 and TRBJ2-7; TRBD2 matches 8 bases. Source: unstimulated CD4+ T cells sorted from spleen or lymph node cells, taken before transplant. This TCR derives from a human donor who was the organ donor for an intestinal transplant. The CDR3 loop reads CASSKLAGPYEQYF. The CDR3 bases are TGTGCCAGCAGTAAATTAGCGGGGCCCTACGAGCAGTACTTC.